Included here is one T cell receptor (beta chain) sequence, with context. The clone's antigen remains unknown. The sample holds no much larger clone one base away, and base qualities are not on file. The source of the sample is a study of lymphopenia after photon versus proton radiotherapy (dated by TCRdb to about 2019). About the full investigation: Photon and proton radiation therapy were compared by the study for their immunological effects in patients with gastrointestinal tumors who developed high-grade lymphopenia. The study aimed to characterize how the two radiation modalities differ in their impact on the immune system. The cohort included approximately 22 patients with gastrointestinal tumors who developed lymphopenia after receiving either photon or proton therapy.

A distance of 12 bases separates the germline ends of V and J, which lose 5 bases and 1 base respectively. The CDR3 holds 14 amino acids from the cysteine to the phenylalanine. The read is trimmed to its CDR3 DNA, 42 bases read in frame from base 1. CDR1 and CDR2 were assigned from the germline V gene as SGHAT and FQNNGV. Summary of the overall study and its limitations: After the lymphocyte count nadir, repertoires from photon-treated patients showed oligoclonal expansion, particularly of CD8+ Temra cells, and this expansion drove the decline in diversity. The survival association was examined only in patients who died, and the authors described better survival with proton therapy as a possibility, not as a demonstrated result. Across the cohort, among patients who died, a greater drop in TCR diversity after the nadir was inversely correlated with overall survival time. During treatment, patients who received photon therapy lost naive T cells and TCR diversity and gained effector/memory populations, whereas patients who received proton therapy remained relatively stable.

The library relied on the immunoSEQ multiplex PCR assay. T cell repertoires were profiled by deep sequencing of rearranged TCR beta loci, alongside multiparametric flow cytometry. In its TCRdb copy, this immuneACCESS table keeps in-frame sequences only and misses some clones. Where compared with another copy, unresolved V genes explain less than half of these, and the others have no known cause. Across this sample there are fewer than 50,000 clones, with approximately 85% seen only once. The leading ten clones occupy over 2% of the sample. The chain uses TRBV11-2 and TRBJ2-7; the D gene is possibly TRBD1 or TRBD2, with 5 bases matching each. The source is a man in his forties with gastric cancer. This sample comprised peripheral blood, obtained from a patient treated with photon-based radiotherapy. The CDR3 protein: CASSRDPQSYEQYF. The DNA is TGTGCCAGCAGCCGGGACCCCCAATCCTACGAGCAGTACTTC.